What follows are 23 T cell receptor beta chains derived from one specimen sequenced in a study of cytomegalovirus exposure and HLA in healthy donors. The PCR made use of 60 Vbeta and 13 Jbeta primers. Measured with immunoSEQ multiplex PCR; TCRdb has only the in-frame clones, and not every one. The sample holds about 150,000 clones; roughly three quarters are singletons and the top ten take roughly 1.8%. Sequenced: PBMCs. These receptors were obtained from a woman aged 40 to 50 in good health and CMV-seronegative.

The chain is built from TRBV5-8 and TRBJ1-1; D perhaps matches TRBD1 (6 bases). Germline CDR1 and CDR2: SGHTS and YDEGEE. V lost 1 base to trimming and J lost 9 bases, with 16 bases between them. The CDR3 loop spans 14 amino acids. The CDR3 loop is CASSLIATGGKAFF. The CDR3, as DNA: TGTGCCAGCAGCTTGATAGCGACAGGTGGAAAAGCTTTCTTT.

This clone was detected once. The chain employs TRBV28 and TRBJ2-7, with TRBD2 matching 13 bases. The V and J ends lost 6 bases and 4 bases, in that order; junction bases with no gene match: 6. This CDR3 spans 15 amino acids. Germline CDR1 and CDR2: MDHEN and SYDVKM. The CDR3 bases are TGTGCCAGCAGCCGACTAGCGGGAGGAAAGTACGAGCAGTACTTC. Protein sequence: CASSRLAGGKYEQYF.

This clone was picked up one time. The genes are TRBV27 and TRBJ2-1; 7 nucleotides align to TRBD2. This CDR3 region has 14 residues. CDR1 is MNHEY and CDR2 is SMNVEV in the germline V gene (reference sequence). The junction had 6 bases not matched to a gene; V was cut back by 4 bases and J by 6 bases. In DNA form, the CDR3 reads TGTGCCAGCAGTTATGAGCCGGGGGGCAATGAGCAGTTCTTC. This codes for CASSYEPGGNEQFF.

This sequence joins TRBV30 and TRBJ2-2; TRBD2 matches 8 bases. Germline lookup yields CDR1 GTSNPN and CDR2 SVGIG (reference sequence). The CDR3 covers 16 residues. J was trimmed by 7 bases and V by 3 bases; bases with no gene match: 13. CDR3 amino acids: CAWSLGAGVIVGELFF. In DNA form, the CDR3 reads TGTGCCTGGAGCTTAGGAGCGGGAGTAATCGTCGGGGAGCTGTTTTTT.

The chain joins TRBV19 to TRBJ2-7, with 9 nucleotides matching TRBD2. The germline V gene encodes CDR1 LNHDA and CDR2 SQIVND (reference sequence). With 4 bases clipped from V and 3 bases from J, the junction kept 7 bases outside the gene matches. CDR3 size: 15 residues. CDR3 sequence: CASSTILAGFYEQYF. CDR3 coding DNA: TGTGCCAGTAGTACGATACTAGCGGGTTTCTACGAGCAGTACTTC. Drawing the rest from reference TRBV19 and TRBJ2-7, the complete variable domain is DGGITQSPKYLFRKEGQNVTLSCEQNLNHDAMYWYRQDPGQGLRLIYYSQIVNDFQKGDIAEGYSVSREKKESFPLTVTSAQKNPTAFYLCASSTILAGFYEQYFGPGTRLTVT.

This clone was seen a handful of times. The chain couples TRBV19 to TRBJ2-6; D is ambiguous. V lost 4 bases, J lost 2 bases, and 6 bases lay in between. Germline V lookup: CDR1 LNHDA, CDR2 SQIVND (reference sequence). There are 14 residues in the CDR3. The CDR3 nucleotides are TGTGCCAGTAGTACCGTCGCTGGGGCCAACGTCCTGACTTTC. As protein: CASSTVAGANVLTF. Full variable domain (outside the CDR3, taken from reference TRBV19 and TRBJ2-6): DGGITQSPKYLFRKEGQNVTLSCEQNLNHDAMYWYRQDPGQGLRLIYYSQIVNDFQKGDIAEGYSVSREKKESFPLTVTSAQKNPTAFYLCASSTVAGANVLTFGAGSRLTVL.

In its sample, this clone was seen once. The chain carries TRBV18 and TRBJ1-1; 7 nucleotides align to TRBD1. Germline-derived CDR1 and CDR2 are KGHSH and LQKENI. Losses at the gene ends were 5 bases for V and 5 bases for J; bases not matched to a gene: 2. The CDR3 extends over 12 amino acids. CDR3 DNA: TGTGCCAGCTCAACAGGGGTGACTGAAGCTTTCTTT. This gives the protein CASSTGVTEAFF.

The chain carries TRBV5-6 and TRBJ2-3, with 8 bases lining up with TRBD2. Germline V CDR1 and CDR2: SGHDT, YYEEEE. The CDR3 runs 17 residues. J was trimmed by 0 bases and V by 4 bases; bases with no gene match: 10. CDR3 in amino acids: CASSLGTSLSSTDTQYF. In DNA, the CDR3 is TGTGCCAGCAGCCTGGGGACTAGTCTGTCAAGCACAGATACGCAGTATTTT.

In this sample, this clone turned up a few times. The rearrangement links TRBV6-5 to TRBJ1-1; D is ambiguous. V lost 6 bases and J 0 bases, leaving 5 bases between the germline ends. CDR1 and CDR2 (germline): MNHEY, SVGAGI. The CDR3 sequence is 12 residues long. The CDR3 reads CASRQMNTEAFF. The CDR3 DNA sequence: TGTGCCAGCAGACAAATGAACACTGAAGCTTTCTTT.

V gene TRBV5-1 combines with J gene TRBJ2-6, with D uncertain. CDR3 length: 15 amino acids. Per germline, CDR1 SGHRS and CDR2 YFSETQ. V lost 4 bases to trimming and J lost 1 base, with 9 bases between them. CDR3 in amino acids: CASSPTLSGANVLTF. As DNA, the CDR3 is TGCGCCAGCAGCCCTACTCTATCTGGGGCCAACGTCCTGACTTTC.

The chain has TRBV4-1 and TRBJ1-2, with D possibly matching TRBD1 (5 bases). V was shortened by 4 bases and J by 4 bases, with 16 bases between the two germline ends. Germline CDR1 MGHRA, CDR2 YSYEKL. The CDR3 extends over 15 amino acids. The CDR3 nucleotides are TGCGCCAGCAGCCCCAAGCCCGGACAACCCTATGGCTACACCTTC. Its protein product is CASSPKPGQPYGYTF.

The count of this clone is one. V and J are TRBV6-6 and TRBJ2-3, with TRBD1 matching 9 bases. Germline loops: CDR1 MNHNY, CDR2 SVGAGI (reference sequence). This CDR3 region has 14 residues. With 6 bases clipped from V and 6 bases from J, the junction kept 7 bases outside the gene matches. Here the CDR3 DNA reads TGTGCCAGCAGGGGAACAGGGGGCAGGGATACGCAGTATTTT. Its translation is CASRGTGGRDTQYF.

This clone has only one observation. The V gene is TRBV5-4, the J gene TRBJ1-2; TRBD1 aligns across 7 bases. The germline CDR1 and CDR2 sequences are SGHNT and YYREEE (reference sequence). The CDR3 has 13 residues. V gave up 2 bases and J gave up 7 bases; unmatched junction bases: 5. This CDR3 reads CASSLDREVGYTF. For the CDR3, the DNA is TGTGCCAGCAGCTTAGACAGGGAAGTTGGCTACACCTTC.

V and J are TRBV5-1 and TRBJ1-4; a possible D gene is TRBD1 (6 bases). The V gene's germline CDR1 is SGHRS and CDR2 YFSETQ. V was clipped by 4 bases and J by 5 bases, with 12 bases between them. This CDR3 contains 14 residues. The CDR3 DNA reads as TGCGCCAGCAGCGTCAGGGGCGTAAATGAAAAACTGTTTTTT. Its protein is CASSVRGVNEKLFF.

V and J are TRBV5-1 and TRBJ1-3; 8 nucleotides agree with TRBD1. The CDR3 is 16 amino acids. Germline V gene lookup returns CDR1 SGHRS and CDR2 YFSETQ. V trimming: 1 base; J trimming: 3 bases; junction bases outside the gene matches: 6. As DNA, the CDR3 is TGCGCCAGCAGCTTGACTCAGGGGGCCAGTGGAAACACCATATATTTT. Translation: CASSLTQGASGNTIYF.

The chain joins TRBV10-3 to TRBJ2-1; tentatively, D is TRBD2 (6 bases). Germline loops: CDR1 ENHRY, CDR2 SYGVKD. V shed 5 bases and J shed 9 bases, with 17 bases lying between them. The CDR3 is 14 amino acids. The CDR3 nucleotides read TGTGCCATCAGTTGGGACTCCCTCGGCAGTGAGCAGTTCTTC. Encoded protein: CAISWDSLGSEQFF.

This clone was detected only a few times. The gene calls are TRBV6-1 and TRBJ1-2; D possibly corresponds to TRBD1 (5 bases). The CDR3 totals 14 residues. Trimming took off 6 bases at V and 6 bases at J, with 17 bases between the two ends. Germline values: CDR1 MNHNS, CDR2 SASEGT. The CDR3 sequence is CASRPGGNVNGYTF. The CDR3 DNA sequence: TGTGCCAGCAGGCCCGGGGGTAATGTTAATGGCTACACCTTC.

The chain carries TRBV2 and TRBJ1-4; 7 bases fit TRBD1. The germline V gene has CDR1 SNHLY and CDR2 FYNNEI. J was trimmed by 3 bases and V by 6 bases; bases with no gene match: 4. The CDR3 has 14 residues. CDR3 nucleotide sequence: TGTGCCAGCAGCCCGGGACAGTCTAATGAAAAACTGTTTTTT. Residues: CASSPGQSNEKLFF.

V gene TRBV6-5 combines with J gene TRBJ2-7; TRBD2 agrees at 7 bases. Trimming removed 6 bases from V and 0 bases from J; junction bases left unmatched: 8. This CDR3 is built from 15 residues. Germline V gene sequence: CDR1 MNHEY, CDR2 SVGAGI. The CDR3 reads CASSPPSGHSYEQYF. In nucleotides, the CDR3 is TGTGCCAGCAGCCCCCCTAGCGGCCACTCCTACGAGCAGTACTTC.

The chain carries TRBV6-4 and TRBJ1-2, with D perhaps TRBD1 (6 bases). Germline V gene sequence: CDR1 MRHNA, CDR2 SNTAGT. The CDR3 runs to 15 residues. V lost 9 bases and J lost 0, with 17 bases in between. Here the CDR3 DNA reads TGTGCCAGGACCGGGACATCTAAAGCTAACTATGGCTACACCTTC. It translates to CARTGTSKANYGYTF.

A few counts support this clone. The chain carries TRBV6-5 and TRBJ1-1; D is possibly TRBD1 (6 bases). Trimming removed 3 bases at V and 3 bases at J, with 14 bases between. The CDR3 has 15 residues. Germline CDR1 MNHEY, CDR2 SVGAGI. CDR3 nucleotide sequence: TGTGCCAGCAGTTATTCTGGGGGCGGCGACACTGAAGCTTTCTTT. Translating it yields CASSYSGGGDTEAFF.

The CDR3 sequence is CASSRPGTSGRVHEQYF. DNA for the CDR3: TGTGCCAGCAGCCGTCCCGGGACTAGCGGGAGGGTCCACGAGCAGTACTTC. This chain links TRBV7-9 with TRBJ2-7, with 16 bases matching TRBD2. The germline gives CDR1 SEHNR, CDR2 FQNEAQ (reference sequence). V lost 5 bases, J lost 5 bases, and 9 bases stayed unmatched. The CDR3 totals 17 residues.

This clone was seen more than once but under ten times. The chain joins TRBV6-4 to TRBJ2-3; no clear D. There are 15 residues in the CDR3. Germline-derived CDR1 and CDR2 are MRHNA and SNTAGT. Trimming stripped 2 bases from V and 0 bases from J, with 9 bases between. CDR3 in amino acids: CASSDAQASTDTQYF. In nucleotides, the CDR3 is TGTGCCAGCAGTGACGCCCAGGCTAGCACAGATACGCAGTATTTT.